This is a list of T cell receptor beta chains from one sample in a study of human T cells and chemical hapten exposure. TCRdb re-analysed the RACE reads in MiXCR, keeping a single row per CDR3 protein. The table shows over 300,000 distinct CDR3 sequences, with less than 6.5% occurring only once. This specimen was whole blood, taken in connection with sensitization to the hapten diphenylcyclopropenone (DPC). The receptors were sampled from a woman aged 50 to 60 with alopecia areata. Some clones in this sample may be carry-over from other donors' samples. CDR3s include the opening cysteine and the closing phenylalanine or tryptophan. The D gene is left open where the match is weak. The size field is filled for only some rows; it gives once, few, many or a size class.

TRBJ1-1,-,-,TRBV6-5,TGTGCCAGCAGTCGAGCTCCCCGGGGCGGGGGCACTGAAGCTTTCTTT,CASSRAPRGGGTEAFF
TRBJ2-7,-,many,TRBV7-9,TGTGCCAGCAGCTTAGTGGGGTCGTCCATCTCCTACGAGCAGTACTTC,CASSLVGSSISYEQYF
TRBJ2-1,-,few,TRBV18,TGTGCCAGCTCACCAAAGACCGGTGAGCAGTTCTTC,CASSPKTGEQFF
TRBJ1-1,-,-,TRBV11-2,TGTGCCAGCAATCCTCTCAGCGGTCGAGGCACTGAAGCTTTCTTT,CASNPLSGRGTEAFF
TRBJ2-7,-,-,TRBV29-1,TGCAGCGTTGAAGAGAACTACGAGCAGTACTTC,CSVEENYEQYF
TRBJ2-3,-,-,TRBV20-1,TGCAGTGCTCCCATGTGGGCTAGTAGTTCAGATACGCAGTATTTT,CSAPMWASSSDTQYF
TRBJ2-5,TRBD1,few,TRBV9,TGTGCCAGCAGGGGGACAGGGATAAAGACCCAGTACTTC,CASRGTGIKTQYF
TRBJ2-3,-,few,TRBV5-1,TGCGCCAGCCAGGACTTGAACACAGATACGCAGTATTTT,CASQDLNTDTQYF
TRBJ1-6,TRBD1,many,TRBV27,TGTGCCAGCAGTTCGGACAGGGGTATGGCTTCACCCCTCCACTTT,CASSSDRGMASPLHF
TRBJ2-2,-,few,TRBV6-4,TGTGCCAGCAGTCCAAGAGACGGGGCGAACACCGGGGAGCTGTTTTTT,CASSPRDGANTGELFF
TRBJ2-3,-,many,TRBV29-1,TGCAGCGTTGAAGACGGGAGAGCCGATACGCAGTATTTT,CSVEDGRADTQYF
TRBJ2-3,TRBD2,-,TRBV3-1,TGTGCCAGCAGCCAGTTGGGACTAGCGGAGACAGATACGCAGTATTTT,CASSQLGLAETDTQYF
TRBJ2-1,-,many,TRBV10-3,TGTGCCACAACAAGAGATAGCTCCTACAATGAGCAGTTCTTC,CATTRDSSYNEQFF
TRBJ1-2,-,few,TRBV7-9,TGTGCCAGCAGCCCAAGAGACTATGGCTACACCTTC,CASSPRDYGYTF
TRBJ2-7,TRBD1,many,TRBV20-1,TGCAGTGCTACAAAACAGGGGGCCGGCGAGCAGTACTTC,CSATKQGAGEQYF
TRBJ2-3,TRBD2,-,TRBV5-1,TGCGCCAGCAGCTTGGTCCTAGCGGTTGGCACAGATACGCAGTATTTT,CASSLVLAVGTDTQYF
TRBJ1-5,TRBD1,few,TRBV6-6,TGTGCCAGCAGCCCGGACAGGGGGAGTCAGCCCCAGCATTTT,CASSPDRGSQPQHF
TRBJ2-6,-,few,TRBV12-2,TGTGCAAGTCGTTGCGGACAGGAGGATACTGGGGCCAACGTCCTGACTTTC,CASRCGQEDTGANVLTF
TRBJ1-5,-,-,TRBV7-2,TGTGCCACCCATTCGGGAGGGGTGGGCAATCAGCCCCAGCATTTT,CATHSGGVGNQPQHF
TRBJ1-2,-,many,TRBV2,TGTGCCAGCAGTGAAGCGGGGGGGTATGGCTACACCTTC,CASSEAGGYGYTF
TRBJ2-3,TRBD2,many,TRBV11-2,TGTGCCAGCAGCTTAGACGCGGCTAGCGGGGGGTCGGATACGCAGTATTTT,CASSLDAASGGSDTQYF
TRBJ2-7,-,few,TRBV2,TGTGCCAGCACCCTGCTTAGTACCTACGAGCAGTACTTC,CASTLLSTYEQYF
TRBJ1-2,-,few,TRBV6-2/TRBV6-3,TGTGCCAGCGGGGAGACAGCTAACTATGGCTACACCTTC,CASGETANYGYTF
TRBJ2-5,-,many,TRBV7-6,TGTGCCAGCAGCTTAAGGAGAGGGGAGACCCAGTACTTC,CASSLRRGETQYF
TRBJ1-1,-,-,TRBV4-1,TGCGCCAGCAGCCCGGATCTGGGGGGCTTAAGGACTGAAGCTTTCTTT,CASSPDLGGLRTEAFF
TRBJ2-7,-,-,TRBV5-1,TGCGCCAGCAGCTTGGAACCGACAGGACTTAGGTACGAGCAGTACTTC,CASSLEPTGLRYEQYF
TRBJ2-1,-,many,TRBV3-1,TGTGCCAGCAGCCAAGATCAGAGCAGGCTTCAGTTCTTC,CASSQDQSRLQFF
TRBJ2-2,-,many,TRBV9,TGTGCCAGCAGCGCCCTTAGCGGAAGGATCCCCGGGGAGCTGTTTTTT,CASSALSGRIPGELFF
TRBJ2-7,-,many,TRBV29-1,TGCAGCGTTGAAGATCCACGGGACCCCTTCTACGAGCAGTACTTC,CSVEDPRDPFYEQYF
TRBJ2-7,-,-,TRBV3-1,TGTGCCAGCAGCCAAGATCGGCAACTAGGGACCTACGAGCAGTACTTC,CASSQDRQLGTYEQYF
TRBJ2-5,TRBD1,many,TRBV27,TGTGCCAGCAGCTTCTCCATAGACAGGGGTGCTGAGACCCAGTACTTC,CASSFSIDRGAETQYF
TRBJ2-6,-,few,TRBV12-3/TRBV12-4,TGTGCCAGCAGCCGGGCCTTCTCTGGGGCCAACGTCCTGACTTTC,CASSRAFSGANVLTF
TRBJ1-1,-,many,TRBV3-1,TGTGCCAGCAGCCCGGGGGGAGGAGGGATGGGGAACACTGAAGCTTTCTTT,CASSPGGGGMGNTEAFF
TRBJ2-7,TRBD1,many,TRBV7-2,TGTGCCAGCAGCTTGGGGACAGGGGGCCACGAGCAGTACTTC,CASSLGTGGHEQYF
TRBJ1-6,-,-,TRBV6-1,TGTGCCATCCTCTTCGGGGGGGGGAATTCACCCCTCCACTTT,CAILFGGGNSPLHF